This entry lists 25 T cell receptor beta chains sequenced from one sample in a study of T cell responses to AZD1222 COVID-19 vaccine. Assay: immunoSEQ multiplex PCR; the TCRdb copy retains only in-frame clones and omits some. The table lists 150,000 or so clones, approximately 90% of them singletons, with 6.9% in the top ten. The material was peripheral blood, obtained on day 0 of AZD1222 vaccination. Receptor source: an adult in good health.

This clone is a singleton in its sample. This chain connects TRBV20-1 to TRBJ1-2; 9 positions match TRBD1. This CDR3 has 11 residues. Germline V gene sequence: CDR1 DFQATT, CDR2 SNEGSKA (reference sequence). Germline trimming cut 3 bases from V and 14 bases from J; bases unmatched to any gene: 7. DNA for the CDR3: TGCAGTGCTAGGGGGGACAGGGCTAAGACCTTC. This translates into CSARGDRAKTF.

This rearrangement joins TRBV20-1 to TRBJ2-5; D may match TRBD1 or TRBD2 (5 bases each). The CDR3 consists of 13 residues. With 3 bases removed from V and 5 bases from J, the gap between germline ends came to 13 bases. CDR1 is DFQATT and CDR2 is SNEGSKA in the germline V gene (reference sequence). CDR3 loop: CSASLGDMETQYF. In DNA, the CDR3 is TGCAGTGCTAGTTTGGGGGATATGGAGACCCAGTACTTC.

This chain connects TRBV6-2 or TRBV6-3 to TRBJ1-1; the match to TRBD1 covers 7 bases. Trimming at V came to 2 bases and at J to 3 bases, leaving 3 bases not matched to a gene. Germline V gene data show CDR1 as MNHEY and CDR2 as SVGEGT. The CDR3 runs to 14 residues. CDR3 region: CASSYQGVYTEAFF. The CDR3 DNA sequence: TGTGCCAGCAGTTACCAGGGGGTTTACACTGAAGCTTTCTTT.

The genes are TRBV30 and TRBJ1-6, with D possibly being TRBD1 (5 bases). The CDR3 sequence is 14 residues long. Germline loops: CDR1 GTSNPN, CDR2 SVGIG (reference sequence). Trimming stripped 2 bases from V and 9 bases from J, with 14 bases between. The CDR3 spells CAWSQRSGSSPLHF. In DNA, the CDR3 is TGTGCCTGGAGTCAACGCTCAGGGAGTTCACCCCTCCACTTT.

The table lists this clone with a count of one. J is TRBJ1-1 and V is TRBV10-1; TRBD1 might be the D (5 bases). V was clipped by 3 bases and J by 11 bases, with 13 bases between them. The CDR3 loop spans 12 amino acids. Germline loops: CDR1 WNHNN, CDR2 SYGVQD (reference sequence). The CDR3: CASSESTGGAFF. The CDR3 DNA follows: TGCGCCAGCAGTGAATCAACAGGAGGCGCTTTCTTT.

This clone is a singleton in its sample. V is TRBV5-1 and J is TRBJ2-2; the match to TRBD2 covers 10 bases. Trimming cost V 5 bases and J 0 bases; bases outside gene matches: 4. Germline CDR1 and CDR2: SGHRS and YFSETQ. The CDR3 runs 16 residues. Here the CDR3 DNA reads TGCGCCAGCAGGACCCTAGCGGGGGCGAACACCGGGGAGCTGTTTTTT. This translates into CASRTLAGANTGELFF. The entire variable domain, with the rest obtained from reference TRBV5-1 and TRBJ2-2, is as follows: KAGVTQTPRYLIKTRGQQVTLSCSPISGHRSVSWYQQTPGQGLQFLFEYFSETQRNKGNFPGRFSGRQFSNSRSEMNVSTLELGDSALYLCASRTLAGANTGELFFGEGSRLTVL.

The CDR3 bases are TGTGCCAGCAGCGTAGGAGAATGGGACCATTTGGATACGCAGTATTTT. It codes for CASSVGEWDHLDTQYF. The chain links TRBV9 to TRBJ2-3; D could derive from TRBD1 or TRBD2 (5 bases each). There are 16 residues in the CDR3. The V end was cut by 0 bases, the J end by 6 bases, with 17 bases between. From germline, CDR1 is SGDLS and CDR2 YYNGEE.

This CDR3 reads CASSRWGAEPGELFF. The CDR3 DNA reads as TGTGCCAGCAGCCGGTGGGGGGCGGAACCCGGGGAGCTGTTTTTT. This chain links TRBV11-1 with TRBJ2-2, with D perhaps assigned TRBD1 or TRBD2 (6 bases each). The CDR3 extends over 15 amino acids. Trimming stripped 5 bases from V and 6 bases from J, with 16 bases between. Germline CDR1 is SGHAT and CDR2 is FQDESV (reference sequence).

The chain couples TRBV6-4 to TRBJ2-2; perhaps TRBD2 as D (6 bases). Germline CDR1 is MRHNA and CDR2 is SNTAGT. The CDR3 runs 14 residues. Trimming shortened V by 7 bases and J by 2 bases, and 11 bases separated the two germline ends. In nucleotides, the CDR3 is TGTGCCAGCATGGCGGGGACTAACACCGGGGAGCTGTTTTTT. Protein sequence: CASMAGTNTGELFF.

V gene TRBV28 combines with J gene TRBJ2-1, with a tentative D call TRBD1 (5 bases). Germline assignment: CDR1 MDHEN and CDR2 SYDVKM. V dropped 3 bases and J dropped 3 bases, with 12 bases sitting between them. The CDR3 consists of 15 residues. Here the CDR3 reads CASSFAGMNYNEQFF. Written as DNA, the CDR3 is TGTGCCAGCAGTTTCGCAGGGATGAACTACAATGAGCAGTTCTTC. Using reference TRBV28 and TRBJ2-1 for the parts outside the CDR3, the full variable domain is DVKVTQSSRYLVKRTGEKVFLECVQDMDHENMFWYRQDPGLGLRLIYFSYDVKMKEKGDIPEGYSVSREKKERFSLILESASTNQTSMYLCASSFAGMNYNEQFFGPGTRLTVL.

The genes are TRBV7-2 and TRBJ2-2; D remains unclear. The CDR3 covers 16 residues. V was shortened by 2 bases and J by 2 bases, with 12 bases between the two germline ends. From germline, CDR1 is SGHTA and CDR2 FQGNSA. CDR3 nucleotides: TGTGCCAGCAGCTTATTCTCCGGACCTAACACCGGGGAGCTGTTTTTT. The encoded protein is CASSLFSGPNTGELFF.

The rearrangement uses TRBV10-3 and TRBJ1-5; D call uncertain. The CDR3 length is 13 residues. Trimming stripped 10 bases from V and 5 bases from J, with 15 bases between. From germline, CDR1 is ENHRY and CDR2 SYGVKD. Written as DNA, the CDR3 is TGTGCCAGCTGCATGGCACCCGATCAGCCCCAGCATTTT. Its translation is CASCMAPDQPQHF.

The V and J genes are TRBV4-3 and TRBJ2-5; 9 bases align to TRBD1. The CDR3 extends over 15 amino acids. Germline V gene data show CDR1 as LGHNA and CDR2 as YSLEER. V was clipped by 3 bases and J by 4 bases; unmatched bases: 6. The CDR3 DNA follows: TGCGCCAGCAGCCAGCAAGGGGACAGGGCAGAGACCCAGTACTTC. It is translated as CASSQQGDRAETQYF.

This chain connects TRBV6-6 to TRBJ1-2; 8 bases align to TRBD1. CDR3 length: 15 residues. The germline V gene has CDR1 MNHNY and CDR2 SVGAGI (reference sequence). V trimming: 6 bases; J trimming: 4 bases; junction bases outside the gene matches: 10. This CDR3 is CASSLTGAIVYGYTF. CDR3 nucleotides: TGTGCCAGCAGCCTGACAGGGGCTATCGTCTATGGCTACACCTTC.

Only one count was recorded for this clone. The rearrangement joins TRBV3-1 (or the pseudogene TRBV3-2) to TRBJ2-5; 10 nucleotides align to TRBD2. The CDR3 runs 16 residues. The trim removed 2 bases at V and 1 base at J, leaving 4 bases unmatched. CDR1 is LGHDT, CDR2 YNNKEL, per germline (reference sequence). In DNA form, the CDR3 reads TGTGCCAGCAGCCAACACAAGCGGGGGGGCCAAGAGACCCAGTACTTC. Translating gives CASSQHKRGGQETQYF.

V is TRBV4-1 and J is TRBJ1-5; D gene ambiguous. V gave up 0 bases and J gave up 9 bases, with 6 bases separating them. Per germline, CDR1 MGHRA and CDR2 YSYEKL. This CDR3 has 12 amino acids. CDR3 in DNA: TGCGCCAGCAGCCAAGAAGCTGGGCCCCAGCATTTT. This sequence encodes CASSQEAGPQHF.

The chain carries TRBV6-1 and TRBJ1-4; weak D call: TRBD1 (5 bases). CDR1 MNHNS and CDR2 SASEGT come from the germline V gene. The ends were cut back, 0 bases at V and 4 bases at J, with 6 bases in the middle. The CDR3 has 14 residues. In nucleotides, the CDR3 is TGTGCCAGCAGTGAAGCAGGGGTTAATGAAAAACTGTTTTTT. This sequence encodes CASSEAGVNEKLFF.

The chain recombines TRBV4-2 with TRBJ2-3; possible D gene TRBD2, 5 bases. The germline V and J ends were trimmed by 0 bases and 7 bases, with 17 bases remaining between them. The CDR3 has 16 amino acids. CDR1 and CDR2 (germline): LGHNA, YNFKEQ. In DNA form, the CDR3 reads TGTGCCAGCAGCCAAGATTCTCTAGCCCCGGAGAATACGCAGTATTTT. It yields the protein CASSQDSLAPENTQYF.

The V and J genes are TRBV19 and TRBJ1-1, with D perhaps TRBD1 (5 bases). From germline, CDR1 is LNHDA and CDR2 SQIVND (reference sequence). With 2 bases removed from V and 1 base from J, the gap between germline ends came to 8 bases. CDR3 length: 14 amino acids. The CDR3 sequence is CASSIRQGNTEAFF. Written as DNA, the CDR3 is TGTGCCAGTAGTATACGTCAGGGGAACACTGAAGCTTTCTTT.

V and J are TRBV5-1 and TRBJ2-5, with 9 bases aligning to TRBD1. The V gene end was trimmed by 0 bases and the J gene end by 4 bases; junction bases not matched to a gene: 7. CDR1 is SGHRS, CDR2 YFSETQ, per germline. This CDR3 comprises 16 residues. The CDR3, as DNA: TGCGCCAGCAGCTTGGATCCGGGACAGGGCCCAGAGACCCAGTACTTC. Protein sequence: CASSLDPGQGPETQYF.

This clone was found once. The chain joins TRBV27 to TRBJ1-1; D possibly corresponds to TRBD1 (5 bases). This CDR3 spans 11 amino acids. Trimming removed 3 bases at V and 7 bases at J, with 6 bases between. In germline, CDR1 is MNHEY, CDR2 SMNVEV (reference sequence). The CDR3 DNA follows: TGTGCCAGCAGTTTCGGGGGTGAAGCTTTCTTT. It yields the protein CASSFGGEAFF.

This clone has only one observation. The V and J genes are TRBV7-2 and TRBJ2-3, with TRBD1 matching 9 bases. This CDR3 has 14 amino acids. Trimming at V came to 6 bases and at J to 3 bases, leaving 4 bases not matched to a gene. The germline CDR1 and CDR2 sequences are SGHTA and FQGNSA. For the CDR3, the DNA is TGTGCCAGCAGTCCGGGACAGGGAACAGATACGCAGTATTTT. Protein product: CASSPGQGTDTQYF.

The gene calls are TRBV5-4 and TRBJ1-1, with D unclear. With 1 base removed from V and 1 base from J, the gap between germline ends came to 8 bases. The CDR3 is made up of 14 amino acids. CDR1 and CDR2 from the germline V gene are SGHNT and YYREEE (reference sequence). CDR3 sequence reads: CASSLSSENTEAFF. The CDR3 coding sequence is TGTGCCAGCAGCTTGTCCAGTGAGAACACTGAAGCTTTCTTT.

The genes are TRBV29-1 and TRBJ2-2; 9 positions match TRBD2. The germline V gene has CDR1 SQVTM and CDR2 ANQGSEA. J gave up 4 bases and V 7 bases, and 13 bases lay outside the gene matches. The length of the CDR3 is 16 residues. The CDR3 loop is CSAGTRGGAGTGELFF. CDR3 DNA: TGCAGCGCCGGGACTCGCGGGGGGGCGGGCACCGGGGAGCTGTTTTTT.

The rearrangement joins TRBV7-3 to TRBJ2-3; possibly TRBD1 or TRBD2 for D (6 bases each). The V end was cut by 2 bases, the J end by 6 bases, with 18 bases between. The CDR3 is made up of 16 amino acids. Germline V CDR1 and CDR2: SGHTA, FQGTGA. The CDR3 spells CASSLGTLGGRDTQYF. The CDR3 region has the DNA TGTGCCAGCAGCTTAGGCACCCTAGGGGGGCGGGATACGCAGTATTTT.